The rows below give T cell receptor beta chains drawn from one sample of a study of shared clonotypes between healthy human individuals. Data came from immunoSEQ multiplex PCR; TCRdb stores just in-frame clones and leaves some out. Of some 2,100,000 clones in the sample, 95% were seen once. Specimen: naive CD4+ T cells sorted from blood. The receptors originated from a man in his late teens or twenties in good health. Each CDR3 is given with its conserved first and last residue. A D gene is named only where the DNA matches it firmly. Expanded clones are given a class, and other clones once, few, many or no size at all.

once	17	TRBV19	TRBJ1-1	NA	CASSMIQQGRKGTEAFF	TGTGCCAGTAGTATGATCCAACAGGGAAGGAAGGGCACTGAAGCTTTCTTT
NA	13	TRBV19	TRBJ2-7	NA	CASSMETAYEQYF	TGTGCCAGTAGTATGGAGACAGCCTACGAGCAGTACTTC
NA	14	TRBV5-6	TRBJ2-2	NA	CASSLGQVTGELFF	TGTGCCAGCAGCTTGGGACAGGTCACCGGGGAGCTGTTTTTT
NA	13	TRBV10-3	TRBJ1-1	NA	CAIRTGTNTEAFF	TGTGCCATCAGAACAGGGACGAACACTGAAGCTTTCTTT
NA	14	TRBV28	TRBJ1-1	TRBD1	CASSTRTGNTEAFF	TGTGCCAGCAGTACCAGGACAGGGAACACTGAAGCTTTCTTT
NA	17	TRBV30	TRBJ2-5	TRBD2	CAWSVMRTSGEQETQYF	TGTGCCTGGAGTGTAATGCGGACTAGCGGGGAACAAGAGACCCAGTACTTC
NA	20	TRBV7-6	TRBJ2-5	TRBD2	CASSLGRLAGASSRMETQYF	TGTGCCAGCAGCTTAGGTAGACTAGCGGGAGCCTCCTCACGCATGGAGACCCAGTACTTC
few	16	TRBV13	TRBJ2-3	TRBD2	CASSFRLAGESDTQYF	TGTGCCAGCAGCTTTAGACTAGCGGGGGAATCAGATACGCAGTATTTT
NA	15	TRBV28	TRBJ2-3	NA	CASSSPTGRTDTQYF	TGTGCCAGCAGTTCCCCCACCGGACGAACAGATACGCAGTATTTT
NA	15	TRBV7-9	TRBJ1-3	NA	CASSLGRSSGNTIYF	TGTGCCAGCAGCTTAGGGCGGAGCTCTGGAAACACCATATATTTT
NA	16	TRBV5-6	TRBJ1-6	NA	CASSLGDLTYNSPLHF	TGTGCCAGCAGCTTGGGGGACCTAACTTATAATTCACCCCTCCACTTT
NA	14	TRBV5-7	TRBJ2-3	NA	CASTSRLLADTQYF	TGTGCCAGCACCTCGCGACTGTTAGCAGATACGCAGTATTTT
NA	11	TRBV29-1	TRBJ2-3	NA	CSARGTDTQYF	TGCAGCGCTCGCGGGACTGATACGCAGTATTTT
NA	14	TRBV19	TRBJ1-3	NA	CASAARASGNTIYF	TGTGCCAGTGCCGCGAGGGCCTCTGGAAACACCATATATTTT
NA	13	TRBV30	TRBJ1-6	NA	CAWSPTGNSPLHF	TGTGCCTGGAGCCCTACCGGAAATTCACCCCTCCACTTT
NA	14	TRBV6-5	TRBJ1-1	TRBD1	CASSRDRGNTEAFF	TGTGCCAGCAGTAGGGACAGGGGGAACACTGAAGCTTTCTTT
NA	20	TRBV12-5	TRBJ1-3	NA	CASGLSEGTLTVGSGNTIYF	TGTGCTAGTGGTTTGAGTGAGGGGACGCTCACAGTTGGTTCTGGAAACACCATATATTTT
NA	11	TRBV20-1	TRBJ2-4	NA	CSAKVRDIQYF	TGCAGTGCTAAAGTCCGGGACATTCAGTACTTC
NA	13	TRBV7-2	TRBJ2-2	NA	CASSLAGSGELFF	TGTGCCAGCAGCTTAGCGGGGTCTGGGGAGCTGTTTTTT
NA	13	TRBV10-3	TRBJ2-3	NA	CAITQGYADTQYF	TGTGCCATCACCCAGGGGTATGCAGATACGCAGTATTTT
once	15	TRBV9	TRBJ1-4	TRBD1	CASSDQGASNEKLFF	TGTGCCAGCAGCGACCAGGGGGCCTCTAATGAAAAACTGTTTTTT
NA	14	TRBV5-4	TRBJ2-5	TRBD1	CASRWDRYQETQYF	TGTGCCAGCAGGTGGGACAGGTATCAAGAGACCCAGTACTTC
NA	19	TRBV10-1	TRBJ2-3	TRBD2	CAGLPKSSGGACGTDTQYF	TGCGCCGGCCTCCCAAAGAGTTCCGGGGGGGCTTGCGGCACAGATACGCAGTATTTT
NA	13	TRBV5-4	TRBJ2-5	TRBD1	CASSSGQKETQYF	TGTGCCAGCAGCTCGGGACAGAAAGAGACCCAGTACTTC
NA	15	TRBV15	TRBJ2-6	NA	CATHLTGSGANVLTF	TGTGCCACGCACTTAACGGGCTCTGGGGCCAACGTCCTGACTTTC
NA	14	TRBV7-8	TRBJ2-5	NA	CASSRTADGETQYF	TGTGCCAGCAGCCGGACAGCGGATGGGGAGACCCAGTACTTC
NA	17	TRBV30	TRBJ1-5	NA	CAWSAGPGTAIKQPQHF	TGTGCCTGGAGTGCTGGGCCTGGGACCGCGATTAAGCAGCCCCAGCATTTT
NA	13	TRBV19	TRBJ2-6	NA	CASRTTGANVLTF	TGTGCCAGTAGAACTACTGGGGCCAACGTCCTGACTTTC
NA	12	TRBV18	TRBJ2-1	NA	CASSSTYNEQFF	TGTGCCAGCTCATCCACCTACAATGAGCAGTTCTTC
NA	15	TRBV5-4	TRBJ2-3	NA	CASSLARGFTDTQYF	TGTGCCAGCAGCTTGGCCCGGGGATTCACAGATACGCAGTATTTT
NA	15	TRBV6-5	TRBJ2-2	TRBD1	CATKRDRVYTGELFF	TGTGCCACCAAAAGGGACAGGGTGTACACCGGGGAGCTGTTTTTT
NA	14	TRBV18	TRBJ1-2	NA	CASSPDQGRNGYTF	TGTGCCAGCTCACCTGACCAGGGGCGAAATGGCTACACCTTC
NA	10	TRBV29-1	TRBJ2-3	NA	CSVRRDTQYF	TGCAGCGTAAGGAGAGATACGCAGTATTTT
NA	12	TRBV19	TRBJ2-7	NA	CASSSGGPEQYF	TGTGCCAGTAGTTCCGGAGGGCCCGAGCAGTACTTC
NA	14	TRBV6-5	TRBJ1-1	TRBD1	CASSYSGTGSEAFF	TGTGCCAGCAGTTACTCCGGGACAGGGTCTGAAGCTTTCTTT
once	18	TRBV9	TRBJ2-6	TRBD1	CASSAGPGQSSGANVLTF	TGTGCCAGCAGCGCCGGTCCGGGACAGAGCTCTGGGGCCAACGTCCTGACTTTC
NA	15	TRBV30	TRBJ1-3	NA	CAWSTRLSSGNTIYF	TGTGCCTGGAGTACCAGACTGAGCTCTGGAAACACCATATATTTT
NA	15	TRBV7-9	TRBJ1-3	NA	CASSPVTISGNTIYF	TGTGCCAGCAGCCCAGTGACCATCTCTGGAAACACCATATATTTT
NA	16	TRBV4-3	TRBJ2-1	TRBD2	CASSQESLAVGNEQFF	TGCGCCAGCAGCCAAGAAAGCCTAGCGGTTGGCAATGAGCAGTTCTTC
NA	14	TRBV6-5	TRBJ1-2	NA	CASNKGGFNYGYTF	TGTGCCAGCAACAAGGGGGGGTTTAACTATGGCTACACCTTC